This TCR beta chain is drawn from a study of neurological immune-mediated disorders. Study observations and caveats: Falling below healthy controls, multiple sclerosis showed the least TCR clonal expansion, while HTLV-1-associated myelopathy showed the most.

For the unsorted libraries, 2 million PBMCs stored at -80 C served as input. This clonotype was recorded at least ten times. Its antigen is not known. The method for making cDNA was 5'RACE, and it used 10-nucleotide random UMIs. One entry per CDR3 protein, called by TCRdb with MiXCR from the 5' RACE reads. The table shows roughly 80,000 distinct CDR3 sequences, with 15% to 20% occurring only once. From germline, CDR1 is DFQATT and CDR2 SNEGSKA (reference sequence). The CDR3 covers 14 residues. With 6 bases removed from V and 6 bases from J, the gap between germline ends came to 18 bases. Sequences were obtained from PBMCs. This clonotype was sampled from a woman in her thirties or forties in good health. V gene TRBV20-1 combines with J gene TRBJ2-4; D remains ambiguous. CDR3 in amino acids: CSANRDRALNIQYF. Here the CDR3 DNA reads TGCAGTGCCAACAGAGACCGGGCCTTAAACATTCAGTACTTC.